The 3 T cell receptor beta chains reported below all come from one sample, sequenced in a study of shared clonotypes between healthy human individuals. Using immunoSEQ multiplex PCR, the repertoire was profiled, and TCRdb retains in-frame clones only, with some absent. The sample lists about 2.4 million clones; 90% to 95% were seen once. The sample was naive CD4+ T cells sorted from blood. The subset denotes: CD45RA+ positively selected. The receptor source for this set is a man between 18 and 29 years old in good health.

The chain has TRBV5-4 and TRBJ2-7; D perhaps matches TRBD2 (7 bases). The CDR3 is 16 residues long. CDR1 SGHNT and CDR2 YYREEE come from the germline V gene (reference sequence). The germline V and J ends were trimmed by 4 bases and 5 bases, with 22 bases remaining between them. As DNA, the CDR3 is TGTGCCAGCAGCGAGGGGGGGGCATTATATCTCGACGAGCAGTACTTC. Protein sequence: CASSEGGALYLDEQYF.

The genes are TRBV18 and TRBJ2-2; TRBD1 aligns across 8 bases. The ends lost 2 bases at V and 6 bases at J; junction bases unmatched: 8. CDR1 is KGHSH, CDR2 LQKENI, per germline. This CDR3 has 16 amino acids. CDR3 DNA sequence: TGTGCCAGCTCACCATATGACAGGGGCCAGTCCGGGGAGCTGTTTTTT. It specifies CASSPYDRGQSGELFF.

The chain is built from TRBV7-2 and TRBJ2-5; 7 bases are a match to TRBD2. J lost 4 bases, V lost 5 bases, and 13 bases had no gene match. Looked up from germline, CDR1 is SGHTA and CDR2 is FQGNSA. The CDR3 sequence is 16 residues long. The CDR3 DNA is TGTGCCAGCAGCCTGTCTGGGAGCGGGGCGATAGAGACCCAGTACTTC. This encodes CASSLSGSGAIETQYF.